The T cell receptor beta chain under discussion was sequenced for a study of OX40 agonist ivuxolimab in advanced cancers. The overall study: Hepatocellular carcinoma, melanoma, renal cell or head and neck cancer affected the dose-escalation patients.

Germline V gene sequence: CDR1 KGHSH, CDR2 LQKENI. The V and J ends lost 2 bases and 5 bases respectively, with 9 bases between them. The CDR3 is 13 amino acids. The sample holds a few counts of this clone. Profiling relied on immunoSEQ multiplex PCR, and the TCRdb table lists in-frame clones only, not all of them. The data show 75,000 to 90,000 clones, with approximately 84% seen just once and less than 9.5% held by the top ten. The V and J genes are TRBV18 and TRBJ1-1, with D tentatively TRBD1 (6 bases). The receptor's source is an adult with an advanced solid tumor such as melanoma, head and neck, liver or kidney cancer. The sequencing here drew on CD4+ or CD8+ T cells sorted from blood, taken in a trial of the OX40 agonist ivuxolimab. CDR3 nucleotides: TGTGCCAGCTCACCAAGGGGGGAGACTGAAGCTTTCTTT. Amino acid sequence: CASSPRGETEAFF.